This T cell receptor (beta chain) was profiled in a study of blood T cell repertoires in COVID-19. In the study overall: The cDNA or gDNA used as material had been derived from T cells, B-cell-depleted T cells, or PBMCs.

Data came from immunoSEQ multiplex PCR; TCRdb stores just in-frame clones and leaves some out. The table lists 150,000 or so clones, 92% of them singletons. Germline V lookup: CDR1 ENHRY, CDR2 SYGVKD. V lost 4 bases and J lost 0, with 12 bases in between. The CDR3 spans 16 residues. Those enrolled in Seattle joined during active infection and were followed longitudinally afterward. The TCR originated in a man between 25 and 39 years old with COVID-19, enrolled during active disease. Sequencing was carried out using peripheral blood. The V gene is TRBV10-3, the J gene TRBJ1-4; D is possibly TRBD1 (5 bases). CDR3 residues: CAISVSGLATNEKLFF. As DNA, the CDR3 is TGTGCCATCAGTGTTTCAGGGCTGGCAACTAATGAAAAACTGTTTTTT.